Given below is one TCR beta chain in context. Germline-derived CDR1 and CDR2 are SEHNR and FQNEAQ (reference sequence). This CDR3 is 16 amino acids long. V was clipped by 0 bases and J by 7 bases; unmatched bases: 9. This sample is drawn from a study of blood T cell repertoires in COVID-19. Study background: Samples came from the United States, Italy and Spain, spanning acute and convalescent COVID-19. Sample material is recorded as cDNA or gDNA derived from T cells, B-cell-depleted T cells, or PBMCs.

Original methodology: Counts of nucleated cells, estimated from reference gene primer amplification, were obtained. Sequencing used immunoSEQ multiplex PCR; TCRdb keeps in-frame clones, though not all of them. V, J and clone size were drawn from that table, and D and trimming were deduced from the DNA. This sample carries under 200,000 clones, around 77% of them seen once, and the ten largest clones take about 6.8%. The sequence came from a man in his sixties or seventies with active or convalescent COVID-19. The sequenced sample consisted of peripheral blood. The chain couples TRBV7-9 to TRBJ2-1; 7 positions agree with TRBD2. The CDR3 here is CASSLAYGGSRNEQFF. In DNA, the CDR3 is TGTGCCAGCAGCTTAGCTTACGGGGGGAGTAGGAATGAGCAGTTCTTC.